These 25 T cell receptor beta chains share one sample of origin, sequenced in a study of blood T cell repertoires in COVID-19. The table came from immunoSEQ multiplex PCR; TCRdb's copy has only in-frame clones and leaves some out. Among 250,000 to 300,000 clones listed, less than 90% were seen once. The sample consisted of peripheral blood. These receptors were obtained from a man under 40 with active or convalescent COVID-19.

This rearrangement joins TRBV7-9 to TRBJ2-5; weak D call: TRBD2 (6 bases). V was clipped by 4 bases and J by 5 bases, with 8 bases between them. The germline V gene encodes CDR1 SEHNR and CDR2 FQNEAQ (reference sequence). CDR3 size: 12 residues. CDR3 loop: CASSWGEETQYF. CDR3 sequence (DNA): TGTGCCAGCAGCTGGGGGGAGGAGACCCAGTACTTC.

This clone was detected only once. The gene calls are TRBV5-8 and TRBJ1-4; D is perhaps TRBD1 (6 bases). CDR1 and CDR2 from the germline V gene are SGHTS and YDEGEE. The CDR3 contains 18 residues. Trimming took off 2 bases at V and 4 bases at J, with 21 bases between the two ends. Here the CDR3 reads CASSFGSVYRTVNEKLFF. The CDR3 nucleotides are TGTGCCAGCAGCTTTGGTAGCGTCTATAGGACAGTTAATGAAAAACTGTTTTTT.

The chain combines TRBV7-2 with TRBJ2-1; tentative D call: TRBD2 (6 bases). Trimming pared 5 bases from V and 5 bases from J, leaving 13 bases between. CDR1 SGHTA and CDR2 FQGNSA come from the germline V gene. This CDR3 region has 14 residues. CDR3 residues: CASSLAGRDNEQFF. The CDR3 DNA reads TGTGCCAGCAGCCTCGCGGGGCGGGACAATGAGCAGTTCTTC.

The J gene is TRBJ1-2, the V gene TRBV9; unclear D gene. Per germline, CDR1 SGDLS and CDR2 YYNGEE. The CDR3 spans 15 residues. With 4 bases removed from V and 4 bases from J, the gap between germline ends came to 17 bases. CDR3 residues: CASSTELGSVYGYTF. In DNA form, the CDR3 reads TGTGCCAGCAGCACAGAGTTAGGGAGTGTCTATGGCTACACCTTC.

The chain recombines TRBV9 with TRBJ1-5; 7 positions match TRBD1. CDR1 SGDLS and CDR2 YYNGEE come from the germline V gene. J was trimmed by 0 bases and V by 3 bases; bases with no gene match: 3. The CDR3 covers 15 residues. CDR3 in DNA: TGTGCCAGCAGCGAGACAGGGAATAGCAATCAGCCCCAGCATTTT. It is translated as CASSETGNSNQPQHF.

The V gene is TRBV2, the J gene TRBJ1-2; D is unclear. CDR1 is SNHLY and CDR2 is FYNNEI in the germline V gene. Trimming stripped 5 bases from V and 1 base from J, with 5 bases between. CDR3 length: 12 residues. The CDR3 loop is CASSISNYGYTF. In nucleotides, the CDR3 is TGTGCCAGCAGTATCAGTAACTATGGCTACACCTTC.

The J gene is TRBJ2-1, the V gene TRBV27, with TRBD1 matching 9 bases. The CDR3 extends over 15 amino acids. Germline CDR1 is MNHEY and CDR2 is SMNVEV (reference sequence). V lost 6 bases to trimming and J lost 6 bases; unmatched junction nucleotides: 9. CDR3 bases: TGTGCCAGCAGCCGAACCGGGACAGGGTCCAATGAGCAGTTCTTC. As protein: CASSRTGTGSNEQFF.

The V call is TRBV19, the J call TRBJ1-6; the D gene is possibly TRBD1 (5 bases). This CDR3 spans 12 amino acids. The germline V gene encodes CDR1 LNHDA and CDR2 SQIVND (reference sequence). Trimming shortened V by 11 bases and J by 7 bases, and 12 bases separated the two germline ends. The CDR3 DNA sequence: TGTGCCTCCCGACAGACGAATTCACCCCTCCACTTT. Translating it yields CASRQTNSPLHF.

V gene TRBV7-3 combines with J gene TRBJ2-5; a weak D match, TRBD2 (7 bases). Trimming pared 1 base from V and 1 base from J, leaving 10 bases between. Germline V gene data show CDR1 as SGHTA and CDR2 as FQGTGA. The CDR3 is made up of 15 amino acids. CDR3 protein: CASSLMGGPQETQYF. In DNA, the CDR3 is TGTGCCAGCAGCTTAATGGGGGGGCCCCAAGAGACCCAGTACTTC.

The V gene is TRBV7-6, the J gene TRBJ2-3; TRBD2 aligns across 10 bases. Per germline, CDR1 SGHVS and CDR2 FNYEAQ. This CDR3 is 18 amino acids long. J was trimmed by 0 bases and V by 0 bases; bases with no gene match: 6. This chain's CDR3 is CASSLALAGGLSTDTQYF. For the CDR3, the DNA is TGTGCCAGCAGCTTAGCCTTAGCGGGGGGTCTAAGCACAGATACGCAGTATTTT.

The chain employs TRBV2 and TRBJ2-7, with D possibly TRBD1 on 6 matching bases. The CDR3 contains 17 residues. Germline lookup yields CDR1 SNHLY and CDR2 FYNNEI. V was shortened by 7 bases and J by 3 bases, with 25 bases between the two germline ends. The CDR3 DNA reads as TGTGCCAGCACCGGAAAACCTCAGGGGATTTCCCTCTACGAGCAGTACTTC. It is translated as CASTGKPQGISLYEQYF.

V and J are TRBV4-1 and TRBJ2-1; TRBD2 aligns across 13 bases. V was pared by 2 bases and J by 6 bases, with 7 bases of the junction left unmatched. Germline loops: CDR1 MGHRA, CDR2 YSYEKL. The CDR3 is made up of 17 amino acids. As DNA, the CDR3 is TGCGCCAGCAGCCAACTACTAGCGGGGGGGCCGGGCAATGAGCAGTTCTTC. Its translation: CASSQLLAGGPGNEQFF.

This chain connects TRBV15 to TRBJ1-3, with D possibly being TRBD1 (6 bases). Trimming removed 3 bases at V and 0 bases at J, with 27 bases between. The germline CDR1 and CDR2 sequences are LNHNV and YYDKDF (reference sequence). The CDR3 spans 21 residues. Here the CDR3 DNA reads TGTGCCACCAGCAGGTATCCCCCCGGACAGTTAGTCGTGGGCTCTGGAAACACCATATATTTT. Translated: CATSRYPPGQLVVGSGNTIYF.

In DNA form, the CDR3 reads TGTGCCAGCAGCCCCTACTCTTCCCCAGAGACCCAGTACTTC. Translation gives CASSPYSSPETQYF. The V call is TRBV9, the J call TRBJ2-5; D uncertain. Germline CDR1 SGDLS, CDR2 YYNGEE. V lost 4 bases, J lost 4 bases, and 14 bases lay in between. The CDR3 sequence is 14 residues long.

The chain has TRBV6-2 or TRBV6-3 and TRBJ1-3; D gene uncertain. CDR1 and CDR2 from the germline V gene are MNHEY and SVGEGT. Trimming left V 2 bases short and J 0 bases short, with 23 bases between. This CDR3 comprises 20 residues. Written as DNA, the CDR3 is TGTGCCAGCAGTTACGACCCCTACGAAGAGGCCGGCTCCTCTGGAAACACCATATATTTT. Translating gives CASSYDPYEEAGSSGNTIYF.

V is TRBV5-1 and J is TRBJ1-1; the D gene is possibly TRBD1 (5 bases). CDR1 and CDR2 (germline): SGHRS, YFSETQ. The V and J ends lost 4 bases and 7 bases respectively, with 14 bases between them. The CDR3 contains 13 residues. This chain's CDR3 is CASSPQGGIEAFF. The CDR3, as DNA: TGCGCCAGCAGCCCCCAGGGCGGCATTGAAGCTTTCTTT.

This clone has more than one count but fewer than ten. V usage is TRBV2 and J usage is TRBJ1-5, with 7 bases identical to TRBD1. V shed 6 bases, J shed 1 base, and the junction held 6 bases outside the gene matches. The CDR3 is 15 residues long. Germline V lookup: CDR1 SNHLY, CDR2 FYNNEI. CDR3 bases: TGTGCCAGCAGGGAACAGGGGTTGAGCAATCAGCCCCAGCATTTT. It yields the protein CASREQGLSNQPQHF. Full variable domain (missing parts from reference TRBV2 and TRBJ1-5): EPEVTQTPSHQVTQMGQEVILRCVPISNHLYFYWYRQILGQKVEFLVSFYNNEISEKSEIFDDQFSVERPDGSNFTLKIRSTKLEDSAMYFCASREQGLSNQPQHFGDGTRLSIL.

The rearrangement links TRBV3-1 (or the pseudogene TRBV3-2) to TRBJ1-2; tentatively, D is TRBD1 (6 bases). Germline CDR1 reads LGHDT; CDR2 reads YNNKEL (reference sequence). V shed 5 bases and J shed 5 bases, with 9 bases lying between them. The CDR3 is made up of 12 amino acids. The chain's CDR3 is CASSSRGYGYTF. Written as DNA, the CDR3 is TGTGCCAGCAGCTCGAGGGGGTATGGCTACACCTTC.

The rearrangement uses TRBV7-2 and TRBJ2-3, with D possibly TRBD2 on 6 matching bases. CDR1 and CDR2 from the germline V gene are SGHTA and FQGNSA. The CDR3 has 14 residues. Trimming stripped 6 bases from V and 3 bases from J, with 13 bases between. The CDR3 is CASRPRLATDTQYF. CDR3 sequence (DNA): TGTGCCAGCAGGCCTCGGCTAGCGACAGATACGCAGTATTTT. Variable domain in full (rest from reference TRBV7-2 and TRBJ2-3): GAGVSQSPSNKVTEKGKDVELRCDPISGHTALYWYRQSLGQGLEFLIYFQGNSAPDKSGLPSDRFSAERTGGSVSTLTIQRTQQEDSAVYLCASRPRLATDTQYFGPGTRLTVL.

The chain joins TRBV6-7 to TRBJ1-4; 8 nucleotides align to TRBD1. TRBV6-7 falls under the ORF class, with uncertain function. The CDR3 consists of 16 residues. V shed 0 bases and J 1 base; nucleotides not matched to a gene: 1. The DNA for the CDR3 is TGTGCCAGCAGTTACTCACAGGGGGAAACTAATGAAAAACTGTTTTTT. Protein: CASSYSQGETNEKLFF.

The CDR3 sequence is CASSPSNILTGWVNTEAFF. Written as DNA, the CDR3 is TGTGCCAGCAGTCCCTCCAATATCCTGACAGGGTGGGTAAACACTGAAGCTTTCTTT. The chain carries TRBV6-6 and TRBJ1-1; 7 bases match TRBD1. V gave up 5 bases and J gave up 2 bases; unmatched junction bases: 20. Germline V lookup: CDR1 MNHNY, CDR2 SVGAGI (reference sequence). This CDR3 has 19 amino acids.

The chain recombines TRBV5-8 with TRBJ1-6; a weak D match, TRBD1 (5 bases). The CDR3 length is 14 residues. Germline assignment: CDR1 SGHTS and CDR2 YDEGEE. Trimming shortened V by 4 bases and J by 9 bases, and 14 bases separated the two germline ends. The CDR3 is CASSPTGLGSPLHF. The CDR3 nucleotides are TGTGCCAGCAGCCCCACAGGCCTGGGTTCACCCCTCCACTTT.

V is TRBV20-1 and J is TRBJ1-2; D not certain. This CDR3 has 11 amino acids. V lost 7 bases, J lost 2 bases, and 8 bases lay in between. Germline V gene sequence: CDR1 DFQATT, CDR2 SNEGSKA (reference sequence). In nucleotides, the CDR3 is TGCAGTGGGTACGGGAACTATGGCTACACCTTC. It codes for CSGYGNYGYTF.

The chain links TRBV13 to TRBJ1-6, with TRBD1 as a possible D gene (5 bases). This CDR3 comprises 15 residues. Germline loops: CDR1 PRHDT, CDR2 FYEKMQ (reference sequence). The ends were cut back, 4 bases at V and 7 bases at J, with 14 bases in the middle. CDR3 nucleotide sequence: TGTGCCAGCAGCTGGATGGGGGGACTAAATTCACCCCTCCACTTT. This codes for CASSWMGGLNSPLHF.

V is TRBV7-3 and J is TRBJ2-2; the match to TRBD2 covers 8 bases. CDR3 length: 16 amino acids. Germline V lookup: CDR1 SGHTA, CDR2 FQGTGA. After removal of 5 bases from V and 2 bases from J, the junction contained 7 bases not matched to a gene. The CDR3 loop is CASSPGGAGNTGELFF. CDR3 in DNA: TGTGCCAGCAGCCCGGGGGGGGCAGGCAACACCGGGGAGCTGTTTTTT.